Shown below are 4 T cell receptor beta chains from a single sample sequenced in a study of control samples from healthy donors and cancer patients. The protocol was immunoSEQ multiplex PCR, while the TCRdb copy is restricted to in-frame clones and leaves out a portion. The table has 6,000 to 8,000 clones, roughly 70% seen once. Sequenced sample: formalin-fixed, paraffin-embedded tissue. The source of these receptors is a male donor with melanoma.

The chain joins TRBV5-4 to TRBJ2-3; weak D call: TRBD2 (5 bases). V dropped 3 bases and J dropped 1 base, with 9 bases sitting between them. The CDR3 consists of 14 residues. CDR1 SGHNT and CDR2 YYREEE come from the germline V gene (reference sequence). In nucleotides, the CDR3 is TGTGCCAGCAGCTCTACGAGGGGCACAGATACGCAGTATTTT. This gives the protein CASSSTRGTDTQYF.

The gene calls are TRBV6-6 and TRBJ1-5; D possibly corresponds to TRBD1 (6 bases). Germline V gene data show CDR1 as MNHNY and CDR2 as SVGAGI (reference sequence). Trimming pared 6 bases from V and 3 bases from J, leaving 15 bases between. The CDR3 consists of 15 residues. CDR3 DNA sequence: TGTGCCAGCAGCCCTCCGGGACAAAACAATCAGCCCCAGCATTTT. This sequence encodes CASSPPGQNNQPQHF.

The gene calls are TRBV7-2 and TRBJ2-5; D is ambiguous. Germline V lookup: CDR1 SGHTA, CDR2 FQGNSA. Deletions cut 5 bases from V and 3 bases from J, with 7 bases between. The CDR3 has 12 residues. For the CDR3, the DNA is TGTGCCAGCAGCCTGTCTAAAGAGACCCAGTACTTC. Translation gives CASSLSKETQYF.

V is TRBV11-1 and J is TRBJ1-1; D unclear. The germline V and J ends were trimmed by 1 base and 3 bases, with 6 bases remaining between them. Germline CDR1 and CDR2: SGHAT and FQDESV (reference sequence). The CDR3 spans 13 residues. CDR3 in amino acids: CASSLGQDTEAFF. The CDR3 DNA follows: TGTGCCAGCAGCTTAGGGCAGGACACTGAAGCTTTCTTT.